These T cell receptor beta chains were read from a single sample in a study of regulatory T cells in long-lasting Graves disease. TCRdb reprocessed the multiplex PCR reads with MiXCR, giving one entry per CDR3 protein. The sample records 500,000 or so distinct CDR3 sequences, about 16% being singletons. Separately, the same data were catalogued under a study of T cells in Graves' hyperthyroidism and ophthalmopathy.

The sample here was peripheral blood mononuclear cells (PBMCs), taken at new diagnosis, from a patient treated with antithyroid drugs. The source of these receptors is a woman aged 35 to 60 with Graves disease. Both conserved end residues are part of each CDR3. Each record gives: CDR3 length, J gene, clone size, D gene, V gene, CDR3 protein, CDR3 DNA. A D gene is named only where the DNA matches it firmly. Clone size is given for some rows only: seen once, a few or many times, or a class if the clone is expanded.

>12|TRBJ2-1|few|-|TRBV2
CASNRWGREQFF
TGTGCCAGCAACAGGTGGGGGAGGGAGCAGTTCTTC
>16|TRBJ1-1|many|-|TRBV5-5
CASSLANYGVNTEAFF
TGCGCCAGCAGCTTGGCCAATTACGGGGTGAACACTGAAGCTTTCTTT
>18|TRBJ1-6|few|-|TRBV6-2/TRBV6-3
CASSYHRQASSYNSPLHF
TGTGCCAGCAGTTACCACCGACAGGCGAGCTCCTATAATTCACCCCTCCACTTT
>12|TRBJ2-7|-|-|TRBV3-1
CASSQDRSEQYF
TGTGCCAGCAGCCAAGACCGCAGTGAGCAGTACTTC
>17|TRBJ2-7|many|TRBD2|TRBV6-1
CASRPGLAGGSSYEQYF
TGTGCCAGCAGGCCGGGACTAGCGGGGGGGAGCTCCTACGAGCAGTACTTC
>15|TRBJ2-7|many|TRBD1|TRBV4-1
CASSHWTGASYEQYF
TGCGCCAGCAGCCATTGGACAGGGGCGTCCTACGAGCAGTACTTC
>15|TRBJ1-5|-|-|TRBV3-1
CASSQDPWGWGPQHF
TGTGCCAGCAGCCAAGATCCTTGGGGGTGGGGGCCCCAGCATTTT
>12|TRBJ1-1|many|-|TRBV15
CATSRDGPEAFF
TGTGCCACCAGCAGAGATGGCCCTGAAGCTTTCTTT
>17|TRBJ1-2|-|-|TRBV19
CASSIDPTGISGYGYTF
TGTGCCAGTAGTATAGATCCTACAGGGATTAGTGGATATGGCTACACCTTC
>17|TRBJ1-2|-|-|TRBV5-1
CASSFSLDSRTNYGYTF
TGCGCCAGCAGCTTTTCCTTGGACAGCAGAACTAACTATGGCTACACCTTC
>16|TRBJ2-2|-|-|TRBV6-2/TRBV6-3
CASSYSYRVPTGELFF
TGTGCCAGCAGTTACTCGTATCGTGTACCCACCGGGGAGCTGTTTTTT
>12|TRBJ1-1|many|-|TRBV10-3
CAFGGTGTEAFF
TGTGCCTTTGGGGGTACGGGCACTGAAGCTTTCTTT
>18|TRBJ1-2|many|-|TRBV6-2/TRBV6-3
CASSYETLQGSTNYGYTF
TGTGCCAGCAGTTACGAAACCTTACAGGGTTCGACTAACTATGGCTACACCTTC
>15|TRBJ1-1|few|-|TRBV27
CASSYSARLNTEAFF
TGTGCCAGCAGTTACTCGGCCAGGCTGAACACTGAAGCTTTCTTT
>15|TRBJ1-2|-|-|TRBV4-1
CASRVVDSSNYGYTF
TGCGCCAGCAGGGTCGTGGACAGCTCTAACTATGGCTACACCTTC
>12|TRBJ1-5|many|-|TRBV15
CATSGGNPPQHF
TGTGCCACCAGCGGGGGCAATCCGCCCCAGCATTTT
>15|TRBJ1-1|few|TRBD1|TRBV18
CASSSHGDSHTEAFF
TGTGCCAGCTCGAGCCACGGGGACAGTCACACTGAAGCTTTCTTT
>15|TRBJ2-3|-|-|TRBV7-3
CASSLSPTDTDTQYF
TGTGCCAGCAGCTTATCGCCTACCGATACAGATACGCAGTATTTT
>14|TRBJ2-1|many|-|TRBV6-5
CASSYLRGYNEQFF
TGTGCCAGCAGTTACTTGAGGGGATACAATGAGCAGTTCTTC
>14|TRBJ1-1|-|-|TRBV2
CASSVNRMNTEAFF
TGTGCCAGCAGTGTGAACAGAATGAACACTGAAGCTTTCTTT
>15|TRBJ1-2|few|-|TRBV28
CASSFPPTGDYGYTF
TGTGCCAGCAGTTTCCCCCCTACGGGAGACTATGGCTACACCTTC
>14|TRBJ2-7|many|-|TRBV7-8
CASSRGRASYEQYF
TGTGCCAGCAGCCGGGGACGGGCCTCCTACGAGCAGTACTTC
>16|TRBJ2-1|few|TRBD2|TRBV2
CASPRRLAGVNNEQFF
TGTGCCAGCCCGAGACGGCTAGCGGGGGTAAACAATGAGCAGTTCTTC
>15|TRBJ1-4|few|-|TRBV10-3
CAISDPGLTNEKLFF
TGTGCCATCAGTGACCCGGGACTGACTAATGAAAAACTGTTTTTT
>13|TRBJ2-2|few|-|TRBV7-9
CASSTENTGELFF
TGTGCCAGCAGCACGGAAAACACCGGGGAGCTGTTTTTT
>13|TRBJ1-2|many|-|TRBV6-1
CASSTGRAYGYTF
TGTGCCAGCAGCACAGGACGGGCCTATGGCTACACCTTC
>15|TRBJ2-1|many|TRBD1|TRBV6-1
CASHQPGQGTNEQFF
TGTGCCAGCCATCAACCGGGACAGGGCACCAATGAGCAGTTCTTC
>14|TRBJ1-2|few|-|TRBV11-1
CASTSLDRNYGYTF
TGTGCCAGCACCTCCCTCGACAGGAACTATGGCTACACCTTC
>13|TRBJ1-1|-|-|TRBV24-1
CATRRGIDTEAFF
TGTGCCACCCGCCGGGGCATTGACACTGAAGCTTTCTTT
>15|TRBJ2-5|many|-|TRBV9
CASSVGRAFGETQYF
TGTGCCAGCAGCGTCGGCAGGGCTTTTGGGGAGACCCAGTACTTC
>16|TRBJ1-4|many|-|TRBV7-9
CASSPRGAGHNEKLFF
TGTGCCAGCAGCCCCAGAGGGGCAGGGCATAATGAAAAACTGTTTTTT
>15|TRBJ1-2|-|-|TRBV5-5
CASSLAGEANYGYTF
TGTGCCAGCAGCTTAGCAGGGGAAGCTAACTATGGCTACACCTTC
>14|TRBJ1-2|many|TRBD1|TRBV10-3
CAISATGGDYGYTF
TGTGCCATCAGTGCGACAGGGGGAGACTATGGCTACACCTTC
>15|TRBJ1-3|-|-|TRBV11-2
CAGSLGRPSGNTIYF
TGTGCCGGCAGCTTAGGCCGGCCCTCTGGAAACACCATATATTTT
>16|TRBJ1-4|many|TRBD1|TRBV11-2
CASSLGQGITNEKLFF
TGTGCCAGCAGCTTGGGACAGGGGATAACTAATGAAAAACTGTTTTTT
>15|TRBJ1-1|-|-|TRBV10-1
CASSESAARNTEAFF
TGCGCCAGCAGTGAGTCCGCGGCGCGGAACACTGAAGCTTTCTTT
>13|TRBJ1-2|-|-|TRBV7-3
CASSLTHDYGYTF
TGTGCCAGCAGCTTAACTCACGACTATGGCTACACCTTC
>16|TRBJ2-1|-|TRBD1|TRBV20-1
CSARGRGGSSYNEQFF
TGCAGTGCTAGAGGGCGAGGGGGCAGCTCCTACAATGAGCAGTTCTTC